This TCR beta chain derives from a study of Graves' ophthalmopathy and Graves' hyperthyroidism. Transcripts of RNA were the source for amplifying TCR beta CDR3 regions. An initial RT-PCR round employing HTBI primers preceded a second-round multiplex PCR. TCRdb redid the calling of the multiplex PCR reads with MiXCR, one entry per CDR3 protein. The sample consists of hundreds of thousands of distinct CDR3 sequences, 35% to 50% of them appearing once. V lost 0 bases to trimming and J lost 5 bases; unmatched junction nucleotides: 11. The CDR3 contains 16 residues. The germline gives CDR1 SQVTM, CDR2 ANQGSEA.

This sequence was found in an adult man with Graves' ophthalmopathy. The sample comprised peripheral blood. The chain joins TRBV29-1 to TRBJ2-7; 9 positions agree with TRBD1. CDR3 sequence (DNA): TGCAGCGTTGAAGATCGGAAGGGAGACAGGGGGGACGAGCAGTACTTC. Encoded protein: CSVEDRKGDRGDEQYF.